The 9 T cell receptor beta chains given below trace back to one sample, sequenced in a study of T cell repertoires in cytomegalovirus infection (dated by TCRdb to the late 2010s). Sequencing relied on an Illumina HiSeq 1500. The raw public data were reprocessed by TCRdb itself: fastp quality trimming at Q25, MiXCR clonotype calling, in-frame beta chains only. Each entry is one CDR3 protein sequence, shown with its most common DNA and genes. For this sample the table gives approximately 600,000 distinct CDR3 sequences, of which around 40% were detected only once. Around 48% of the sample comes from the top ten. This specimen's treatment or condition label, interpreted: in vitro stimulation with specific CMV peptide epitopes to enrich CMV-specific T cells. These receptors' antigens are unknown. The sample was cultured PBMCs, taken from culture after CMV antigen stimulation. The receptors derive from a human donor in good health (CMV status not recorded). Some clones in this sample may be carry-over from other donors' samples.

The chain carries TRBV6-5 and TRBJ2-5; 9 nucleotides agree with TRBD2. This CDR3 has 15 residues. Germline V lookup: CDR1 MNHEY, CDR2 SVGAGI. The junction had 10 bases not matched to a gene; V was cut back by 7 bases and J by 4 bases. The CDR3 DNA follows: TGTGCCAGCAACTGGCGGGAGGGCCCTATAGAGACCCAGTACTTC. Translation gives CASNWREGPIETQYF.

The chain combines TRBV6-1 with TRBJ2-1; 12 bases are a match to TRBD2. Germline V gives CDR1 MNHNS, CDR2 SASEGT. CDR3 length equals 18 residues. V was pared by 5 bases and J by 2 bases, with 10 bases of the junction left unmatched. The DNA for the CDR3 is TGTGCCAGCAGTTTCCCGACTAGCGGGGGTACCCCCTACAATGAGCAGTTCTTC. This sequence encodes CASSFPTSGGTPYNEQFF.

The CDR3 reads CASSPRGGLEKLFF. CDR3 coding DNA: TGTGCCAGCAGCCCCCGGGGGGGGCTGGAAAAACTGTTTTTT. The gene calls are TRBV7-9 and TRBJ1-4; D is possibly TRBD1 (6 bases). Per the germline V gene, CDR1 is SEHNR and CDR2 is FQNEAQ (reference sequence). Trimming shortened V by 5 bases and J by 8 bases, and 15 bases separated the two germline ends. CDR3 length equals 14 residues. The full variable domain, with the rest looked up from reference TRBV7-9 and TRBJ1-4, is DTGVSQNPRHKITKRGQNVTFRCDPISEHNRLYWYRQTLGQGPEFLTYFQNEAQLEKSRLLSDRFSAERPKGSFSTLEIQRTEQGDSAMYLCASSPRGGLEKLFFGSGTQLSVL.

In regard to this clonotype: Given a much more abundant clone one base away, this may be a read error. The rearrangement links TRBV7-2 to TRBJ2-2; D gene uncertain. Per germline, CDR1 SGHTA and CDR2 FQGNSA. The ends were cut back, 5 bases at V and 3 bases at J, with 7 bases in the middle. CDR3 length equals 13 residues. DNA for the CDR3: TGTGCCAGCAGCGTAACTTACACCGGGGAGCTGTTTTTT. Residues: CASSVTYTGELFF.

The V gene is TRBV6-1, the J gene TRBJ2-6; D gene ambiguous. CDR1 is MNHNS and CDR2 is SASEGT in the germline V gene. The CDR3 totals 17 residues. V was pared by 5 bases and J by 0 bases, with 14 bases between. The CDR3 sequence is CASSRRLVTSGANVLTF. The DNA for the CDR3 is TGTGCCAGCAGTCGCCGCCTAGTGACCTCTGGGGCCAACGTCCTGACTTTC.

This clonotype was seen only a few times. This sequence joins TRBV6-1 and TRBJ2-1; 7 bases fit TRBD2. The V gene end was trimmed by 6 bases and the J gene end by 9 bases; junction bases not matched to a gene: 11. Germline-derived CDR1 and CDR2 are MNHNS and SASEGT. The CDR3 has 14 amino acids. The CDR3 DNA is TGTGCCAGCAGCAAAGGACTAGTCGACGGTGAGCAGTTCTTC. Translating gives CASSKGLVDGEQFF.

The V and J genes are TRBV7-2 and TRBJ1-3; a possible D gene is TRBD1 (6 bases). The CDR3 extends over 14 amino acids. V lost 11 bases, J lost 0 bases, and 14 bases lay in between. Germline lookup yields CDR1 SGHTA and CDR2 FQGNSA. The CDR3 protein is CAAGTGSSGNTIYF. As DNA, the CDR3 is TGTGCCGCAGGAACAGGGAGCTCTGGAAACACCATATATTTT.

This clonotype was detected a few times. This sequence joins TRBV7-8 and TRBJ1-5; a weak D match, TRBD1 (5 bases). Trimming took 5 bases from V and 4 from J, leaving 15 bases between them. CDR1 is SGHVS, CDR2 FQNEAQ, per germline. The length of the CDR3 is 15 residues. CDR3 amino acids: CASSLWGGGNQPQHF. The CDR3 DNA reads as TGTGCCAGCAGCCTATGGGGGGGAGGGAATCAGCCCCAGCATTTT.

This clonotype has just a few counts. The rearrangement links TRBV7-9 to TRBJ1-2; unclear D gene. The CDR3 sequence is 14 residues long. The germline V and J ends were trimmed by 5 bases and 2 bases, with 12 bases remaining between them. The germline gives CDR1 SEHNR, CDR2 FQNEAQ (reference sequence). Here the CDR3 reads CASSLMGGNYGYTF. The CDR3 DNA reads TGTGCCAGCAGCCTGATGGGAGGGAACTATGGCTACACCTTC.